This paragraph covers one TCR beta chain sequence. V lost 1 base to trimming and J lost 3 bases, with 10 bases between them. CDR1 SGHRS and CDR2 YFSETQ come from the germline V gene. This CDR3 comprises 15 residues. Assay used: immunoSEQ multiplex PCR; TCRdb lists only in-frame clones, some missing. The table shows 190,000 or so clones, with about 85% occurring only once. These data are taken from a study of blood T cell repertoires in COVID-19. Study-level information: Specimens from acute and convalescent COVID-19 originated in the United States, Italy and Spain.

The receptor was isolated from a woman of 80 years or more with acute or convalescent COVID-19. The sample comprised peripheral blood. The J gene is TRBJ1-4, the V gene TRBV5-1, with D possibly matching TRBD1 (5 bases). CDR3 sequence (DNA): TGCGCCAGCAGCTTGTCCCCAGGGCCTAATGAAAAACTGTTTTTT. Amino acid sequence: CASSLSPGPNEKLFF. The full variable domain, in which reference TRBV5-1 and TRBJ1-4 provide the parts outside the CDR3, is KAGVTQTPRYLIKTRGQQVTLSCSPISGHRSVSWYQQTPGQGLQFLFEYFSETQRNKGNFPGRFSGRQFSNSRSEMNVSTLELGDSALYLCASSLSPGPNEKLFFGSGTQLSVL.